This T cell receptor beta chain was identified during a study of OX40 agonist ivuxolimab in advanced cancers. As regards this clone: Antigen unknown.

Study findings and constraints: Expanded clones tended on average to be more numerous among CD8+ T cells than CD4+. Normalized T-cell clonal expansion was also low in a subset of nonresponders. Within 6 weeks, CD4+ and CD8+ blood T cells expanded clonally at 0.1 to 3.0 mg/kg.

The data were produced by immunoSEQ multiplex PCR, yet TCRdb's version contains in-frame clones alone and is incomplete. The sample consists of some 80,000 clones, 70% to 85% of them appearing once. This sequence originates from an adult with an advanced solid tumor such as melanoma, head and neck, liver or kidney cancer. Sequencing used CD4+ or CD8+ T cells sorted from blood, obtained in a trial of the OX40 agonist ivuxolimab.

Written as DNA, the CDR3 is TGTGCCAGCAGTCCCTCCCCTGACAGCACCAGAAACATTCAGTACTTC. Its translation is CASSPSPDSTRNIQYF. The V gene is TRBV28, the J gene TRBJ2-4; possibly TRBD1 for D (5 bases). In germline, CDR1 is MDHEN, CDR2 SYDVKM. The CDR3 totals 16 residues. The germline V and J ends were trimmed by 5 bases and 6 bases, with 20 bases remaining between them.